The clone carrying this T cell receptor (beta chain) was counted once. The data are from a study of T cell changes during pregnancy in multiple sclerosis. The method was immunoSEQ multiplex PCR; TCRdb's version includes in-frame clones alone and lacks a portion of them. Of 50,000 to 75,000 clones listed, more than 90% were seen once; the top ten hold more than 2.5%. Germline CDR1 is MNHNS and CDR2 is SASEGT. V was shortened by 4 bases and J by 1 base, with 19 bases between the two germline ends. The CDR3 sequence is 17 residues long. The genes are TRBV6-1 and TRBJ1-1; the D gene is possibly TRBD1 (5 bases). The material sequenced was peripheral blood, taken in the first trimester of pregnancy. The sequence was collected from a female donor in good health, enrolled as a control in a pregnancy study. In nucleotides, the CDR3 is TGTGCCAGCAGTGCTTGGGCGGGGGAGAGAGGGAACACTGAAGCTTTCTTT. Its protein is CASSAWAGERGNTEAFF.